This T cell receptor (beta chain) was identified during a study of T cell responses to AZD1222 COVID-19 vaccine (dated by TCRdb to the early 2020s). Study-level background: TCR sequencing covered some 250 trial participants: nearly 210 given two doses of AZD1222 and 26 given two doses of MenACWY control vaccine. Trial participants were enrolled into age subgroups of 18-55, 56-69 and 70-plus years, which contained approximately 150, 30 and 60 TCR-sequenced participants, respectively. Study-level results and caveats: Reportedly, almost half of the unique spike-specific TCRs recognized epitopes lying outside the regions that are mutated in the B.1.351 and B.1.1.7 variants. Participants were mostly white British, with more females than males. The authors suggested clonal diversity may have been underestimated. No day 14 peak-response samples were available, so repertoires were characterized only after the peak T cell response. Spike-specific TCR breadth and depth rose significantly after two AZD1222 doses compared with day 0 and with MenACWY recipients. In the small 56-69-year group, the increase in depth fell short of significance, most likely because of low power. CD4 TCRs associated with the vaccine covered the entire spike protein, and the dominant responses were in regions 160-218 and 743-854. Conclusions about previously exposed vaccinees are limited, since just a handful of AZD1222 recipients were seropositive for SARS-CoV-2 at baseline.

From the cysteine through the phenylalanine, the CDR3 covers 12 amino acids. The DNA shown is the 36-base CDR3, in frame from base 1. V loses 8 bases of germline sequence and J loses 7 bases, and the interval between the two ends is 9 bases. In the germline V gene (reference sequence), CDR1 corresponds to LNHDA and CDR2 to SQIVND. The CDR3 regions of human TCRbeta chains were analyzed by immunosequencing. From the authors' description of their analysis: Repertoire TCRs were checked for matches against a reference library of SARS-CoV-2-specific TCRs that had been generated using the MIRA antigen-specificity platform. Breadth was defined as the fraction of unique TCRs that were SARS-CoV-2-associated. Depth was defined as the fraction of total T cells that were SARS-CoV-2-associated. Using the MIRA data, each spike-specific TCR was mapped to the spike region that the TCR reacts to and placed in a CD4 or CD8 class. Log10-transformed breadth and depth values were compared by one-way ANOVA with Sidak's multiple comparisons tests. TCRdb provides this immuneACCESS table in a form limited to in-frame rearrangements. Some clones are lacking; in checked studies, under half of them reflect an unresolved V gene, and why the rest are absent is not known. V and J calls and clone size are given by that table; D and trimming were obtained from the DNA. The sample records 150,000 to 200,000 clones, approximately 93% of which are singletons. The top ten constitute around 3% of the sample.

Only one count was recorded for this clone. Its antigen is currently not known. Base-call qualities are not available, and no considerably larger clone is one nucleotide away. In light of the paper, this sample's time point label describes: about 28 days (+/-7) after the second vaccine dose. AZD1222 recipients with second doses at about 4 weeks or about 12 weeks were pooled, because spike-specific TCR depth and breadth did not differ between schedules. Vaccinee samples were obtained from the UK trials COV001 and COV002, which included a single-blind randomized controlled phase 2/3 trial of AZD1222 (ChAdOx1 nCoV-19) in healthy adults. For TCRbeta chain sequencing, PBMC samples were collected from trial participants at day 0 and at day 28 after the second dose.

This clonotype originated in an adult who received the AZD1222 COVID-19 vaccine. The receptor chain draws on TRBV19 and TRBJ1-6; the D gene assignment is ambiguous. The source was peripheral blood, collected 28 days after the second AZD1222 dose. The DNA is as follows: TGTGCCAGTCGCGATTGGAATTCACCCCTCCACTTT. It translates to CASRDWNSPLHF. Here the CDR3 is joined to the reference TRBV19 and TRBJ1-6 genes, and the full variable domain is: DGGITQSPKYLFRKEGQNVTLSCEQNLNHDAMYWYRQDPGQGLRLIYYSQIVNDFQKGDIAEGYSVSREKKESFPLTVTSAQKNPTAFYLCASRDWNSPLHFGNGTRLTVT.